The 6 T cell receptor beta chains presented below share a single source sample, sequenced in a study of cytomegalovirus exposure and HLA in healthy donors (dated by TCRdb to about 2017). Preparation of the library involved the immunoSEQ multiplex PCR assay. A mixture of 60 forward primers for TCR Vbeta segments and 13 reverse primers for TCR Jbeta segments was used in the multiplex PCR. TCRdb retrieved this table from immuneACCESS and kept in-frame rearrangements only. Not all clones are present; in checked studies, unresolved V genes account for under half, and no reason is known for the remainder. Here the sample has 99,000 or so clones; roughly 79% occur a single time. The ten largest clones add up to roughly 6.2% of the sample. The sample was PBMCs. Receptors originate from a man in his 60s in good health and CMV-seropositive.

The CDR3 DNA sequence: TGTGCCAGCAGCTCACCTGGACTCATTGGCCACGAGCAGTACTTC. This sequence encodes CASSSPGLIGHEQYF. V is TRBV5-6 and J is TRBJ2-7; D perhaps matches TRBD2 (5 bases). V shed 3 bases and J shed 5 bases, with 18 bases lying between them. The CDR3 sequence is 15 residues long. Germline assignment: CDR1 SGHDT and CDR2 YYEEEE.

At least ten counts were recorded for this clone. The J gene is TRBJ2-7, the V gene TRBV4-2, with 7 bases aligning to TRBD2. The ends lost 0 bases at V and 0 bases at J; junction bases unmatched: 2. CDR1 and CDR2 (germline): LGHNA, YNFKEQ. The CDR3 extends over 15 amino acids. CDR3 sequence: CASSQEAGSSYEQYF. The CDR3, as DNA: TGTGCCAGCAGCCAAGAAGCGGGGAGCTCCTACGAGCAGTACTTC.

J is TRBJ1-5 and V is TRBV5-4; TRBD1 aligns across 7 bases. Losses at the gene ends were 2 bases for V and 0 bases for J; bases not matched to a gene: 2. Germline assignment: CDR1 SGHNT and CDR2 YYREEE (reference sequence). This CDR3 contains 15 residues. CDR3 protein: CASSFGTASNQPQHF. In DNA form, the CDR3 reads TGTGCCAGCAGCTTTGGGACAGCTAGCAATCAGCCCCAGCATTTT.

J is TRBJ2-3 and V is TRBV5-1; D remains ambiguous. Trimming took off 1 base at V and 2 bases at J, with 5 bases between the two ends. The germline V gene has CDR1 SGHRS and CDR2 YFSETQ. The CDR3 is 13 amino acids. The CDR3 DNA reads TGCGCCAGCAGCTTGCGAGTCACAGATACGCAGTATTTT. As protein: CASSLRVTDTQYF.

The V call is TRBV28, the J call TRBJ1-4; TRBD1 matches 10 bases. Germline CDR1 and CDR2: MDHEN and SYDVKM. CDR3 length: 17 amino acids. The trim removed 6 bases at V and 5 bases at J, leaving 12 bases unmatched. The chain's CDR3 is CASSQRTGGYANEKLFF. Written as DNA, the CDR3 is TGTGCCAGCAGCCAAAGGACAGGGGGGTACGCAAATGAAAAACTGTTTTTT.

The chain is built from TRBV4-2 and TRBJ1-6; possible D gene TRBD1, 5 bases. Germline V gene sequence: CDR1 LGHNA, CDR2 YNFKEQ. Trimming cost V 4 bases and J 8 bases, with 15 bases left between them. This CDR3 region has 15 residues. CDR3 nucleotide sequence: TGTGCCAGCAGCCGCCCGGCCAGGGAGGATTCACCCCTCCACTTT. Protein product: CASSRPAREDSPLHF.